The present TCR beta chain was sequenced within a study of T-cell memory formation after mild COVID-19. This CDR3 is 13 amino acids long. Trimming cost V 8 bases and J 0 bases, with 9 bases left between them. Germline V gene lookup returns CDR1 SGHTA and CDR2 FQGNSA. This clonotype was picked up many times. Via MiXCR, TCRdb re-called the 5' RACE reads, giving one row per CDR3 protein. The sample has some 200,000 distinct CDR3 sequences; around 9.1% are singletons. The receptor was isolated from a man aged 18 to 29 who had mild COVID-19 (a few samples of this study predate the infection). Cell type and time point are not known. Sequencing was performed on PBMCs or a T cell subset sorted from them (not recorded which). J is TRBJ2-3 and V is TRBV7-2; D call uncertain. The CDR3 loop is CASQITSTDTQYF. DNA of the CDR3: TGTGCCAGCCAAATCACTAGCACAGATACGCAGTATTTT. Drawing the rest from reference TRBV7-2 and TRBJ2-3, the complete variable domain is GAGVSQSPSNKVTEKGKDVELRCDPISGHTALYWYRQSLGQGLEFLIYFQGNSAPDKSGLPSDRFSAERTGGSVSTLTIQRTQQEDSAVYLCASQITSTDTQYFGPGTRLTVL.